These 32 T cell receptor beta chains originate from one sample sequenced in a study of cytomegalovirus exposure and HLA in healthy donors. PCR was performed using 60 Vbeta and 13 Jbeta primers. The data were produced by immunoSEQ multiplex PCR, yet TCRdb's version contains in-frame clones alone and is incomplete. The sample shows over 150,000 clones, 81% of them seen only once. The sample comprised PBMCs. The receptor source for this set is a woman aged 45-65 years in good health and CMV-seronegative.

The chain joins TRBV4-1 to TRBJ2-2; 10 nucleotides line up with TRBD2. After removal of 1 base from V and 7 bases from J, the junction contained 15 bases not matched to a gene. The CDR3 runs to 19 residues. Germline lookup yields CDR1 MGHRA and CDR2 YSYEKL. In DNA, the CDR3 is TGCGCCAGCAGCCAAGGGGAACTAGCGGGGCTATATATGATCGGGGAGCTGTTTTTT. Its protein product is CASSQGELAGLYMIGELFF.

This chain connects TRBV7-2 to TRBJ2-2; weak D call: TRBD1 (6 bases). This CDR3 is 14 amino acids long. Deletions cut 5 bases from V and 4 bases from J, with 11 bases between. Germline V gene sequence: CDR1 SGHTA, CDR2 FQGNSA. In DNA, the CDR3 is TGTGCCAGCAGCGGCACAGGGATCACCGGGGAGCTGTTTTTT. Its protein product is CASSGTGITGELFF.

V gene TRBV9 combines with J gene TRBJ2-3; D is unclear. CDR1 and CDR2 (germline): SGDLS, YYNGEE. CDR3 size: 15 residues. Trimming took off 4 bases at V and 2 bases at J, with 14 bases between the two ends. For the CDR3, the DNA is TGTGCCAGCAGCCTGACTGCCGGGTTCACAGATACGCAGTATTTT. This encodes CASSLTAGFTDTQYF.

This chain connects TRBV7-2 to TRBJ1-3; no clear D. This CDR3 is built from 13 residues. V was cut by 4 bases and J by 3 bases, with 7 bases left in between. Germline V lookup: CDR1 SGHTA, CDR2 FQGNSA. CDR3 amino acids: CASSSGRGNTIYF. Written as DNA, the CDR3 is TGTGCCAGCAGCTCGGGTCGTGGAAACACCATATATTTT.

This chain connects TRBV19 to TRBJ1-1; D not certain. The CDR3 sequence is 14 residues long. CDR1 is LNHDA, CDR2 SQIVND, per germline (reference sequence). Trimming took off 10 bases at V and 0 bases at J, with 15 bases between the two ends. CDR3 sequence (DNA): TGTGCCACCCGCAACACACCGATGAACACTGAAGCTTTCTTT. Amino acids: CATRNTPMNTEAFF.

The chain combines TRBV27 with TRBJ2-5; 11 bases agree with TRBD2. Looked up from germline, CDR1 is MNHEY and CDR2 is SMNVEV (reference sequence). The J segment lost 2 bases and the V segment lost 8 bases, leaving 7 bases of the junction unmatched. The CDR3 consists of 15 residues. CDR3 sequence (DNA): TGTGCCAGCCTTACCTGGACTAGCGGGCAAGAGACCCAGTACTTC. It specifies CASLTWTSGQETQYF.

This clone was detected a few times. The rearrangement joins TRBV4-2 to TRBJ2-3; 11 bases map to TRBD1. This CDR3 spans 17 amino acids. Germline CDR1 reads LGHNA; CDR2 reads YNFKEQ. Germline trimming cut 0 bases from V and 2 bases from J; bases unmatched to any gene: 4. The CDR3 protein is CASSQEWGQGVTDTQYF. The CDR3 DNA reads TGTGCCAGCAGCCAAGAGTGGGGACAGGGGGTCACAGATACGCAGTATTTT.

J is TRBJ1-3 and V is TRBV7-8, with 9 nucleotides matching TRBD1. Germline V gene sequence: CDR1 SGHVS, CDR2 FQNEAQ. The CDR3 consists of 14 residues. The V and J ends lost 4 bases and 14 bases, in that order; junction bases with no gene match: 12. The CDR3 here is CASSSTGTGPMVYF. CDR3 in DNA: TGTGCCAGCAGCTCTACCGGGACAGGGCCTATGGTATATTTT.

V and J are TRBV2 and TRBJ2-7; 13 bases are a match to TRBD2. Germline V lookup: CDR1 SNHLY, CDR2 FYNNEI. The CDR3 is made up of 21 amino acids. The V and J ends lost 10 bases and 0 bases, in that order; junction bases with no gene match: 24. This chain's CDR3 is CATRGTGRKGTSGASSYEQYF. The CDR3 bases are TGTGCCACCAGGGGGACAGGTCGTAAAGGGACTAGCGGGGCGAGCTCCTACGAGCAGTACTTC.

This rearrangement joins TRBV12-5 to TRBJ2-1, with 9 bases matching TRBD1. Germline V gene data show CDR1 as LGHNT and CDR2 as FRNRAP. This CDR3 is built from 15 residues. The V and J ends lost 7 bases and 7 bases, in that order; junction bases with no gene match: 11. CDR3 DNA sequence: TGTGCTAGTGCCACATTCCGGGACAGGGATAATGAGCAGTTCTTC. The encoded protein is CASATFRDRDNEQFF.

The chain employs TRBV28 and TRBJ2-7; a weak D match, TRBD2 (6 bases). The CDR3 is 15 amino acids. V lost 2 bases, J lost 4 bases, and 15 bases lay in between. Looked up from germline, CDR1 is MDHEN and CDR2 is SYDVKM. The CDR3 nucleotides are TGTGCCAGCAGTTTAGATGTCGGGAGTTGGTACGAGCAGTACTTC. As protein: CASSLDVGSWYEQYF.

The rearrangement links TRBV27 to TRBJ1-2, with D maybe TRBD1 (6 bases). Trimming took off 5 bases at V and 7 bases at J, with 11 bases between the two ends. The CDR3 spans 12 residues. CDR1 and CDR2 from the germline V gene are MNHEY and SMNVEV (reference sequence). CDR3 nucleotide sequence: TGTGCCAGCAGTAGCAGGGGTGGTGGCTACACCTTC. Its translation is CASSSRGGGYTF.

The V gene is TRBV15, the J gene TRBJ2-7, with unresolved D. CDR1 LNHNV and CDR2 YYDKDF come from the germline V gene (reference sequence). V lost 0 bases, J lost 0 bases, and 3 bases lay in between. CDR3 length equals 13 residues. The CDR3 DNA follows: TGTGCCACCAGCAGAGATCTCTCCTACGAGCAGTACTTC. Protein sequence: CATSRDLSYEQYF.

V gene TRBV7-9 combines with J gene TRBJ1-1, with 7 nucleotides matching TRBD1. CDR1 is SEHNR and CDR2 is FQNEAQ in the germline V gene (reference sequence). With 3 bases clipped from V and 6 bases from J, the junction kept 7 bases outside the gene matches. The CDR3 sequence is 14 residues long. This chain's CDR3 is CASSFGGGWSEAFF. CDR3 coding DNA: TGTGCCAGCAGCTTTGGAGGGGGCTGGTCTGAAGCTTTCTTT.

This chain joins TRBV7-2 and TRBJ2-7; perhaps TRBD1 as D (7 bases). V was cut by 5 bases and J by 0 bases, with 14 bases left in between. Germline values: CDR1 SGHTA, CDR2 FQGNSA. The CDR3 has 15 amino acids. The CDR3 loop is CASSQRGDSSYEQYF. The CDR3 region has the DNA TGTGCCAGCAGCCAAAGGGGGGACAGCTCCTACGAGCAGTACTTC.

This clone was recorded only once. The chain carries TRBV28 and TRBJ2-5; possibly TRBD1 for D (5 bases). The V end lost 4 bases, the J end lost 0 bases, and 15 bases lay between the germline ends. The CDR3 consists of 16 residues. Germline CDR1 is MDHEN and CDR2 is SYDVKM. CDR3 amino acids: CASSSYWTRNQETQYF. The CDR3 DNA sequence: TGTGCCAGCAGTTCGTACTGGACAAGAAACCAAGAGACCCAGTACTTC. The variable domain in full, with the rest retrieved from reference TRBV28 and TRBJ2-5, is DVKVTQSSRYLVKRTGEKVFLECVQDMDHENMFWYRQDPGLGLRLIYFSYDVKMKEKGDIPEGYSVSREKKERFSLILESASTNQTSMYLCASSSYWTRNQETQYFGPGTRLLVL.

This sequence joins TRBV7-3 and TRBJ2-3; 7 bases are shared with TRBD2. Germline V gene data show CDR1 as SGHTA and CDR2 as FQGTGA. The V gene end was trimmed by 2 bases and the J gene end by 5 bases; junction bases not matched to a gene: 4. There are 14 residues in the CDR3. CDR3 DNA sequence: TGTGCCAGCAGCTTAGGCGGGGGAAGAGATACGCAGTATTTT. The encoded protein is CASSLGGGRDTQYF.

The chain links TRBV7-8 to TRBJ1-4; D perhaps matches TRBD1 (5 bases). The CDR3 spans 15 residues. CDR1 is SGHVS and CDR2 is FQNEAQ in the germline V gene. The ends were cut back, 8 bases at V and 0 bases at J, with 13 bases in the middle. CDR3 DNA sequence: TGTGCCAGCCGAACAGACAGTCCAACTAATGAAAAACTGTTTTTT. It encodes CASRTDSPTNEKLFF. The variable domain in full, with the rest retrieved from reference TRBV7-8 and TRBJ1-4, is GAGVSQSPRYKVAKRGQDVALRCDPISGHVSLFWYQQALGQGPEFLTYFQNEAQLDKSGLPSDRFFAERPEGSVSTLKIQRTQQEDSAVYLCASRTDSPTNEKLFFGSGTQLSVL.

The chain joins TRBV27 to TRBJ2-3, with 8 bases aligning to TRBD2. CDR3 size: 16 residues. Trimming took 1 base from V and 1 from J; bases not matched to a gene: 4. Germline loops: CDR1 MNHEY, CDR2 SMNVEV (reference sequence). Here the CDR3 DNA reads TGTGCCAGCAGTTTATTAGCGGGAAGGGGCACAGATACGCAGTATTTT. This sequence encodes CASSLLAGRGTDTQYF.

The chain uses TRBV29-1 and TRBJ2-1; 7 nucleotides line up with TRBD2. Germline CDR1 SQVTM, CDR2 ANQGSEA. The junction had 11 bases not matched to a gene; V was cut back by 7 bases and J by 2 bases. CDR3 size: 15 residues. The CDR3 bases are TGCAGCGGGGGGAGGGGAGGGGAGGCCTACAATGAGCAGTTCTTC. It encodes CSGGRGGEAYNEQFF.

The sample holds a few counts of this clone. CDR3 in amino acids: CASSLGRTGPDEQYF. In DNA, the CDR3 is TGTGCCAGCAGCTTAGGGCGGACAGGGCCTGACGAGCAGTACTTC. The chain has TRBV7-2 and TRBJ2-7; 8 bases are shared with TRBD1. Losses at the gene ends were 1 base for V and 5 bases for J; bases not matched to a gene: 7. In germline, CDR1 is SGHTA, CDR2 FQGNSA. The length of the CDR3 is 15 residues.

The V and J genes are TRBV13 and TRBJ1-1; maybe TRBD1 (6 bases). The germline V gene encodes CDR1 PRHDT and CDR2 FYEKMQ (reference sequence). With 5 bases removed from V and 3 bases from J, the gap between germline ends came to 13 bases. This CDR3 region has 14 residues. The CDR3 sequence: CASSRGSGDTEAFF. For the CDR3, the DNA is TGTGCCAGCAGCCGCGGATCAGGGGACACTGAAGCTTTCTTT.

The chain links TRBV13 to TRBJ2-7; no definite D call. Germline values: CDR1 PRHDT, CDR2 FYEKMQ (reference sequence). CDR3 length: 16 residues. Trimming pared 0 bases from V and 0 bases from J, leaving 12 bases between. The CDR3 DNA sequence: TGTGCCAGCAGCTTAGGCCTAAAGATGAGCTCCTACGAGCAGTACTTC. Protein product: CASSLGLKMSSYEQYF. Full variable domain (remainder filled in from reference TRBV13 and TRBJ2-7): AAGVIQSPRHLIKEKRETATLKCYPIPRHDTVYWYQQGPGQDPQFLISFYEKMQSDKGSIPDRFSAQQFSDYHSELNMSSLELGDSALYFCASSLGLKMSSYEQYFGPGTRLTVT.

This clone was recorded once. The CDR3 region is CASSLARRGSSYNSPLHF. Written as DNA, the CDR3 is TGTGCCAGCAGCTTGGCCCGGCGGGGCAGCTCCTATAATTCACCCCTCCACTTT. This sequence joins TRBV5-4 and TRBJ1-6; D possibly corresponds to TRBD1 (5 bases). Germline assignment: CDR1 SGHNT and CDR2 YYREEE (reference sequence). V was trimmed by 0 bases and J by 0 bases, leaving 13 bases between them. CDR3 length: 18 residues.

J is TRBJ2-5 and V is TRBV7-2; 12 bases line up with TRBD2. V lost 2 bases, J lost 6 bases, and 4 bases stayed unmatched. The germline V gene encodes CDR1 SGHTA and CDR2 FQGNSA. CDR3 length: 15 residues. CDR3 residues: CASSLTSGRQKTQYF. In nucleotides, the CDR3 is TGTGCCAGCAGCTTAACTAGCGGGAGGCAAAAGACCCAGTACTTC.

The chain recombines TRBV7-2 with TRBJ1-6, with 9 bases aligning to TRBD1. Germline V gene sequence: CDR1 SGHTA, CDR2 FQGNSA. J gave up 4 bases and V 0 bases, and 1 base lay outside the gene matches. CDR3 length equals 16 residues. The DNA of the CDR3 is TGTGCCAGCAGCTTAGCCGGGACAGGGTATAATTCACCCCTCCACTTT. Translation gives CASSLAGTGYNSPLHF.

The V gene is TRBV29-1, the J gene TRBJ1-2, with 8 bases aligning to TRBD1. J lost 7 bases, V lost 6 bases, and 10 bases had no gene match. The CDR3 length is 13 residues. The germline V gene has CDR1 SQVTM and CDR2 ANQGSEA. This CDR3 is CSVPMDREGGYTF. Here the CDR3 DNA reads TGCAGCGTCCCTATGGACAGGGAGGGTGGCTACACCTTC.

This chain uses TRBV6-6 with TRBJ2-7, with no clear D. This CDR3 region has 15 residues. V lost 2 bases, J lost 0 bases, and 11 bases lay in between. Germline loops: CDR1 MNHNY, CDR2 SVGAGI (reference sequence). This CDR3 is CASSYPGGSSYEQYF. In nucleotides, the CDR3 is TGTGCCAGCAGTTACCCCGGCGGCAGCTCCTACGAGCAGTACTTC.

The rearrangement joins TRBV7-6 to TRBJ2-2; D gene ambiguous. Germline V gene sequence: CDR1 SGHVS, CDR2 FNYEAQ. The CDR3 is 15 residues long. Trimming cost V 1 base and J 0 bases, with 6 bases left between them. The CDR3 DNA reads TGTGCCAGCAGCTTAGGAGCTTCGAACACCGGGGAGCTGTTTTTT. It translates to CASSLGASNTGELFF.

This chain joins TRBV29-1 and TRBJ1-1; 7 nucleotides line up with TRBD1. After removal of 5 bases from V and 11 bases from J, the junction contained 8 bases not matched to a gene. This CDR3 spans 11 amino acids. Germline CDR1 is SQVTM and CDR2 is ANQGSEA. CDR3 protein: CSVPKGAMAFF. The DNA for the CDR3 is TGCAGCGTTCCCAAGGGGGCGATGGCTTTCTTT.

This chain uses TRBV4-3 with TRBJ2-1; a weak D match, TRBD2 (6 bases). Trimming took off 0 bases at V and 1 base at J, with 19 bases between the two ends. Germline CDR1 LGHNA, CDR2 YSLEER. The CDR3 covers 19 residues. The CDR3 nucleotides are TGCGCCAGCAGCCAAGATCCAGGGCTAGCGCCTTCATCCTACAATGAGCAGTTCTTC. Translated: CASSQDPGLAPSSYNEQFF.

The chain couples TRBV6-1 to TRBJ1-4; D may be TRBD1 (6 bases). Per germline, CDR1 MNHNS and CDR2 SASEGT. CDR3 length equals 16 residues. V shed 4 bases and J shed 4 bases, with 16 bases lying between them. The CDR3 DNA follows: TGTGCCAGCAGTGGGAACCTTGGACAGCTTAATGAAAAACTGTTTTTT. Translating it yields CASSGNLGQLNEKLFF.